These 15 T cell receptor beta chains originate from one sample sequenced in a study of identical twins. TCRdb fed the 5' RACE reads into MiXCR, producing one record per CDR3 protein. The table has under 250,000 distinct CDR3 sequences, about 13% seen once; the top ten hold about 4.1%. A further study also used this sample, focusing on yellow fever vaccine responses in identical twins.

The sample taken for sequencing was memory (CD45RO+) T cells sorted from blood. Receptors were obtained from a woman aged 18-30 years in good health.

This chain links TRBV24-1 with TRBJ1-4; tentative D call: TRBD1 (5 bases). Germline lookup yields CDR1 KGHDR and CDR2 SFDVKD. CDR3 size: 15 residues. V was shortened by 9 bases and J by 7 bases, with 20 bases between the two germline ends. The chain's CDR3 is CATAGGDLRGEKLFF. The CDR3 DNA reads TGTGCCACCGCCGGAGGGGACCTTAGAGGTGAAAAACTGTTTTTT.

This clonotype showed up many times. V is TRBV15 and J is TRBJ1-2; perhaps TRBD1 as D (5 bases). The germline V gene has CDR1 LNHNV and CDR2 YYDKDF (reference sequence). The CDR3 loop spans 16 amino acids. Between the trimmed V and J ends, which lost 0 bases and 2 bases, there was a span of 13 bases. The CDR3 nucleotides are TGTGCCACCAGCAGAGACAAATGGGGGACCAACTATGGCTACACCTTC. Encoded protein: CATSRDKWGTNYGYTF.

The chain combines TRBV4-1 with TRBJ2-5; 7 bases fit TRBD1. Germline V gene sequence: CDR1 MGHRA, CDR2 YSYEKL. The junction had 3 bases not matched to a gene; V was cut back by 4 bases and J by 4 bases. The CDR3 length is 13 residues. The CDR3 protein is CASSRGGGETQYF. The CDR3 region has the DNA TGCGCCAGCAGCCGAGGGGGCGGAGAGACCCAGTACTTC.

This clonotype was found a few times. The V gene is TRBV6-1, the J gene TRBJ2-5; possibly TRBD2 for D (7 bases). The V gene lost 6 bases and the J gene lost 7 bases, with 15 bases spanning the gap. The CDR3 runs to 13 residues. Germline V CDR1 and CDR2: MNHNS, SASEGT. The CDR3 nucleotides are TGTGCCAGCAGGAGGGGGGGATGGGGGACCCAGTACTTC. Amino acid sequence: CASRRGGWGTQYF.

The rearrangement uses TRBV21-1 and TRBJ2-6; the table's D call, TRBD1, has no DNA check behind it. TRBV21-1 counts as a pseudogene. This CDR3 is built from 19 residues. The CDR3 sequence: CASSVRDSNYNSGANVLTF. CDR3 sequence (DNA): TGTGCCAGCAGCGTACGGGACAGCAATTACAACTCTGGGGCCAACGTCCTGACTTTC.

This clonotype was counted a few times. The chain recombines TRBV7-2 with TRBJ2-3; possible D gene TRBD2, 7 bases. The CDR3 consists of 14 residues. Trimming took off 4 bases at V and 8 bases at J, with 16 bases between the two ends. CDR1 is SGHTA and CDR2 is FQGNSA in the germline V gene. The CDR3 is CASSSPLAGATQYF. The CDR3 DNA reads TGTGCCAGCAGCTCCCCCCTGGCGGGGGCTACGCAGTATTTT.

This clonotype has just a few counts. The chain combines TRBV7-9 with TRBJ2-7; the D gene is possibly TRBD1 (5 bases). The germline CDR1 and CDR2 sequences are SEHNR and FQNEAQ (reference sequence). This CDR3 is built from 15 residues. Trimming removed 7 bases at V and 3 bases at J, with 19 bases between. In nucleotides, the CDR3 is TGTGCCAGCACCCCAAGGAACAGGACCAGCTACGAGCAGTACTTC. Translation: CASTPRNRTSYEQYF.

This clonotype was seen ten or more times. The CDR3 reads CASSPQTGANSGNIQYF. CDR3 nucleotides: TGTGCCAGCAGCCCCCAGACAGGGGCCAACTCTGGGAACATTCAGTACTTC. The chain combines TRBV4-2 with TRBJ2-4; 8 bases match TRBD1. The V gene's germline CDR1 is LGHNA and CDR2 YNFKEQ. This CDR3 comprises 17 residues. V trimming: 4 bases; J trimming: 7 bases; junction bases outside the gene matches: 15.

This clonotype appeared a few times. The chain's CDR3 is CSAREGALAQYF. The CDR3 DNA sequence: TGCAGTGCTAGGGAGGGGGCTCTGGCGCAGTATTTT. The chain is built from TRBV20-1 and TRBJ2-3; a possible D gene is TRBD1 (7 bases). The CDR3 is made up of 12 amino acids. Per germline, CDR1 DFQATT and CDR2 SNEGSKA (reference sequence). Trimming left V 3 bases short and J 10 bases short, with 14 bases between.

This clonotype was recorded many times. J is TRBJ2-7 and V is TRBV5-1, with D maybe TRBD1 (6 bases). V was trimmed by 0 bases and J by 6 bases, leaving 10 bases between them. Looked up from germline, CDR1 is SGHRS and CDR2 is YFSETQ. The CDR3 runs to 13 residues. The DNA for the CDR3 is TGCGCCAGCAGCTTGGTTCTAGGGGGCGAGCAGTACTTC. As protein: CASSLVLGGEQYF.

This sequence joins TRBV11-2 and TRBJ2-7; the match to TRBD1 covers 10 bases. With 2 bases clipped from V and 5 bases from J, the junction kept 15 bases outside the gene matches. The germline CDR1 and CDR2 sequences are SGHAT and FQNNGV. The CDR3 has 18 residues. The CDR3, as DNA: TGTGCCAGCAGCTTATACTACCCAACGGTGGGACAGGGGAACGAGCAGTACTTC. It codes for CASSLYYPTVGQGNEQYF. Using reference TRBV11-2 and TRBJ2-7 for the parts outside the CDR3, the full variable domain is EAGVAQSPRYKIIEKRQSVAFWCNPISGHATLYWYQQILGQGPKLLIQFQNNGVVDDSQLPKDRFSAERLKGVDSTLKIQPAKLEDSAVYLCASSLYYPTVGQGNEQYFGPGTRLTVT.

The sample holds a few counts of this clonotype. The chain has TRBV7-8 and TRBJ2-7; D ambiguous. The CDR3 covers 15 residues. Trimming pared 1 base from V and 2 bases from J, leaving 12 bases between. Per germline, CDR1 SGHVS and CDR2 FQNEAQ. In nucleotides, the CDR3 is TGTGCCAGCAGCTTAGGGGCCTATAGTCCCTACGAGCAGTACTTC. As protein: CASSLGAYSPYEQYF.

At least ten counts were recorded for this clonotype. The rearrangement joins TRBV10-3 to TRBJ2-5, with D possibly being TRBD1 or TRBD2 (5 bases each). CDR1 is ENHRY and CDR2 is SYGVKD in the germline V gene. Trimming removed 3 bases at V and 6 bases at J, with 8 bases between. The CDR3 length is 12 residues. CDR3 bases: TGTGCCATCAGTGACGGGGCACAGACCCAGTACTTC. Translating it yields CAISDGAQTQYF.

Many counts were recorded for this clonotype. The chain's CDR3 is CSVLYGTGGSYEQYF. The CDR3 DNA is TGCAGCGTTCTCTACGGGACAGGGGGCTCCTACGAGCAGTACTTC. V is TRBV29-1 and J is TRBJ2-7; 11 bases map to TRBD1. The CDR3 has 15 residues. Trimming removed 5 bases from V and 0 bases from J; junction bases left unmatched: 6. The germline CDR1 and CDR2 sequences are SQVTM and ANQGSEA.

This chain links TRBV3-1 with TRBJ2-1, with TRBD2 matching over 9 bases. The J segment lost 8 bases and the V segment lost 2 bases, leaving 16 bases of the junction unmatched. The CDR3 extends over 18 amino acids. The germline gives CDR1 LGHDT, CDR2 YNNKEL (reference sequence). The CDR3 protein is CASSQPAGGRFSPDEQFF. The CDR3 nucleotides read TGTGCCAGCAGCCAACCGGCGGGGGGGCGCTTTAGTCCGGATGAGCAGTTCTTC.